Sequencing of this T cell receptor (beta chain) was carried out in a study of technical replicates of blood from a few donors. The V segment lost 5 bases and the J segment 4 bases; nucleotides outside the gene matches: 14. From germline, CDR1 is MNHEY and CDR2 SMNVEV (reference sequence). CDR3 length: 17 amino acids. The protocol was immunoSEQ multiplex PCR, while the TCRdb copy is restricted to in-frame clones and leaves out a portion. This repertoire shows roughly 68,000 clones, roughly 93% found once; its top ten account for 0.3% to 0.4%. The clonotype comes from a human donor in good health. This sequence joins TRBV27 and TRBJ1-5, with TRBD1 identical over 7 bases. Source material: T cells isolated from PBMCs. DNA for the CDR3: TGTGCCAGCAGTCCTAGTCCCGGGACAGTGATGAATCAGCCCCAGCATTTT. It codes for CASSPSPGTVMNQPQHF.